This entry lists 25 T cell receptor beta chains sequenced from one sample in a study of cytomegalovirus exposure and HLA in healthy donors. The repertoire was sequenced with immunoSEQ multiplex PCR; TCRdb's copy has only in-frame clones and lacks some. In the table there are about 170,000 clones, about 89% of which are singletons. What was sequenced was PBMCs. The receptor set was obtained from a man aged 18 to 29 in good health and CMV-seropositive.

As to this clone: Other nucleotide sequences from this sample produce the same CDR3. The chain employs TRBV21-1 and TRBJ2-7; the table gives TRBD2 as D, unverified against the DNA. TRBV21-1 is termed a pseudogene. The CDR3 has 13 amino acids. CDR3: CASSKGLGYEQYF. The CDR3 DNA is TGTGCCAGCAGCAAGGGACTGGGCTACGAGCAGTACTTC.

J is TRBJ2-7 and V is TRBV6-5, with 9 bases matching TRBD2. Trimming took 5 bases from V and 1 from J; bases not matched to a gene: 6. The germline V gene has CDR1 MNHEY and CDR2 SVGAGI. The length of the CDR3 is 15 residues. CDR3 DNA sequence: TGTGCCAGCAGTCTAGCGGGAAGGTATTCCTACGAGCAGTACTTC. Amino acids: CASSLAGRYSYEQYF.

J is TRBJ2-7 and V is TRBV5-5, with TRBD1 identical over 10 bases. Looked up from germline, CDR1 is SGHKS and CDR2 is YYEKEE (reference sequence). After removal of 2 bases from V and 4 bases from J, the junction contained 6 bases not matched to a gene. This CDR3 contains 15 residues. In DNA, the CDR3 is TGTGCCAGCAGCTTTGAGGACAGGGGGAGGTACGAGCAGTACTTC. Protein: CASSFEDRGRYEQYF.

The gene calls are TRBV5-6 and TRBJ1-5; perhaps TRBD1 as D (5 bases). There are 15 residues in the CDR3. Germline V gene data show CDR1 as SGHDT and CDR2 as YYEEEE. V was trimmed by 2 bases and J by 6 bases, leaving 15 bases between them. The CDR3 region has the DNA TGTGCCAGCAGCTTCGAACAGGCGCTGGTTCAGCCCCAGCATTTT. Amino acids: CASSFEQALVQPQHF.

This clone was detected only a few times. V and J are TRBV11-2 and TRBJ1-5; a weak D match, TRBD1 (5 bases). This CDR3 spans 12 amino acids. V lost 6 bases, J lost 9 bases, and 12 bases lay in between. Germline-derived CDR1 and CDR2 are SGHAT and FQNNGV. The CDR3 coding sequence is TGTGCCAGCAGTACCGGGGGATGGCCCCAGCATTTT. It codes for CASSTGGWPQHF.

This chain links TRBV7-2 with TRBJ1-2; 9 bases align to TRBD1. CDR1 is SGHTA and CDR2 is FQGNSA in the germline V gene. This CDR3 is built from 13 residues. With V trimmed by 4 bases and J by 10 bases, 7 bases remained unmatched. The CDR3 DNA reads TGTGCCAGCAGCTACCGGGACAGGGTGAACTACACCTTC. Translating it yields CASSYRDRVNYTF. The whole variable domain, filled in from reference TRBV7-2 and TRBJ1-2, reads GAGVSQSPSNKVTEKGKDVELRCDPISGHTALYWYRQSLGQGLEFLIYFQGNSAPDKSGLPSDRFSAERTGGSVSTLTIQRTQQEDSAVYLCASSYRDRVNYTFGSGTRLTVV.

The gene calls are TRBV27 and TRBJ2-3; no clear D gene. Germline CDR1 reads MNHEY; CDR2 reads SMNVEV (reference sequence). V shed 3 bases and J shed 1 base, with 8 bases lying between them. The CDR3 extends over 14 amino acids. The DNA for the CDR3 is TGTGCCAGCAGTTTCTTGGCGGGCACAGATACGCAGTATTTT. This gives the protein CASSFLAGTDTQYF.

The chain is built from TRBV7-9 and TRBJ1-5; D might be TRBD1 (6 bases). The CDR3 runs to 14 residues. CDR1 is SEHNR and CDR2 is FQNEAQ in the germline V gene (reference sequence). Between the trimmed V and J ends, which lost 5 bases and 6 bases, there was a span of 14 bases. For the CDR3, the DNA is TGTGCCAGCAGCCTACAGGGCGGGGGTCAGCCCCAGCATTTT. This encodes CASSLQGGGQPQHF.

This chain connects TRBV5-6 to TRBJ1-1, with a tentative D call TRBD1 (5 bases). This CDR3 is built from 13 residues. From germline, CDR1 is SGHDT and CDR2 YYEEEE. V gave up 7 bases and J gave up 2 bases, with 12 bases separating them. CDR3 protein: CASVAGPNTEAFF. CDR3 nucleotide sequence: TGTGCCAGCGTGGCAGGGCCTAACACTGAAGCTTTCTTT.

This clone was seen only once. V and J are TRBV10-3 and TRBJ2-7; no reliable D call. The germline V gene encodes CDR1 ENHRY and CDR2 SYGVKD. Trimming shortened V by 3 bases and J by 1 base, and 4 bases separated the two germline ends. CDR3 length: 12 residues. CDR3 region: CAISEQSYEQYF. The CDR3 DNA reads TGTGCCATCAGTGAACAGTCCTACGAGCAGTACTTC.

The chain joins TRBV19 to TRBJ2-5; tentative D call: TRBD1 (5 bases). Germline CDR1 reads LNHDA; CDR2 reads SQIVND (reference sequence). Deletions cut 3 bases from V and 4 bases from J, with 12 bases between. The CDR3 spans 14 residues. The CDR3 region has the DNA TGTGCCAGTAGTATCCTGGGAAGGGGAGAGACCCAGTACTTC. This codes for CASSILGRGETQYF.

The genes are TRBV7-2 and TRBJ1-1; TRBD1 is a possible D gene (6 bases). CDR1 is SGHTA and CDR2 is FQGNSA in the germline V gene. This CDR3 has 15 residues. V was shortened by 7 bases and J by 8 bases, with 23 bases between the two germline ends. DNA for the CDR3: TGTGCCAGCAACTTCAACCCGGGGGGCGACGTCGAAGCTTTCTTT. Protein: CASNFNPGGDVEAFF. The full variable domain, in which reference TRBV7-2 and TRBJ1-1 provide the parts outside the CDR3, is GAGVSQSPSNKVTEKGKDVELRCDPISGHTALYWYRQSLGQGLEFLIYFQGNSAPDKSGLPSDRFSAERTGGSVSTLTIQRTQQEDSAVYLCASNFNPGGDVEAFFGQGTRLTVV.

CDR3 sequence (DNA): TGCGCCAGCAGCCAAGGAGCGGGAGGAAGGGATACGCAGTATTTT. Translation gives CASSQGAGGRDTQYF. The chain carries TRBV4-3 and TRBJ2-3; 9 bases line up with TRBD2. The length of the CDR3 is 15 residues. Germline lookup yields CDR1 LGHNA and CDR2 YSLEER. The V gene end was trimmed by 1 base and the J gene end by 6 bases; junction bases not matched to a gene: 5.

The V call is TRBV28, the J call TRBJ2-2; 8 bases are shared with TRBD1. Trimming at V came to 6 bases and at J to 4 bases, leaving 13 bases not matched to a gene. Germline values: CDR1 MDHEN, CDR2 SYDVKM. The CDR3 length is 17 residues. The CDR3 DNA reads as TGTGCCAGCAGGGGCAGGGGGCGGCTGGTCCCCACCGGGGAGCTGTTTTTT. This codes for CASRGRGRLVPTGELFF.

This sequence joins TRBV2 and TRBJ2-5; the D gene is possibly TRBD2 (6 bases). Germline V gene sequence: CDR1 SNHLY, CDR2 FYNNEI. This CDR3 has 17 amino acids. V was cut by 3 bases and J by 3 bases, with 20 bases left in between. The CDR3 DNA follows: TGTGCCAGCAGTGATAGAGTACCTAGCGCCTTTAAAGAGACCCAGTACTTC. This sequence encodes CASSDRVPSAFKETQYF.

In its sample, this clone was seen a few times. The chain employs TRBV28 and TRBJ2-7; 7 positions agree with TRBD2. This CDR3 has 15 amino acids. The V segment lost 5 bases and the J segment 3 bases; nucleotides outside the gene matches: 10. The germline V gene has CDR1 MDHEN and CDR2 SYDVKM. CDR3 protein: CASSPLGGSGYEQYF. The CDR3 nucleotides are TGTGCCAGCAGTCCCCTCGGGGGGTCTGGCTACGAGCAGTACTTC.

The chain joins TRBV6-5 to TRBJ1-1, with 9 bases matching TRBD1. Germline CDR1 is MNHEY and CDR2 is SVGAGI. With V trimmed by 5 bases and J by 0 bases, 4 bases remained unmatched. The CDR3 length is 15 residues. The CDR3 sequence is CASSGGDRVNTEAFF. In DNA form, the CDR3 reads TGTGCCAGCAGTGGAGGGGACAGGGTGAACACTGAAGCTTTCTTT.

CDR3 loop: CASSDGQGRPLHF. DNA for the CDR3: TGTGCCAGCAGTGACGGCCAGGGAAGGCCCCTCCACTTT. The V and J genes are TRBV6-4 and TRBJ1-6; D may be TRBD1 (5 bases). Trimming stripped 2 bases from V and 13 bases from J, with 12 bases between. Germline V gene data show CDR1 as MRHNA and CDR2 as SNTAGT. This CDR3 region has 13 residues.

CDR3 nucleotide sequence: TGTGCCAGCAGGGCACTCGGGACACCGCTTCTTCCCTACGAGCAGTACTTC. Encoded protein: CASRALGTPLLPYEQYF. The chain carries TRBV27 and TRBJ2-7, with D maybe TRBD1 (6 bases). V lost 6 bases and J 2 bases, leaving 23 bases between the germline ends. CDR3 length equals 17 residues. In germline, CDR1 is MNHEY, CDR2 SMNVEV (reference sequence).

This clone showed up just once. V and J are TRBV5-1 and TRBJ2-1; TRBD1 matches 8 bases. V gave up 0 bases and J gave up 4 bases; unmatched junction bases: 6. Germline lookup yields CDR1 SGHRS and CDR2 YFSETQ. CDR3 length: 16 residues. CDR3 amino acids: CASSLAGQGPYNEQFF. CDR3 DNA sequence: TGCGCCAGCAGCTTGGCCGGACAGGGCCCGTACAATGAGCAGTTCTTC.

The V and J genes are TRBV6-6 and TRBJ2-7, with D unresolved. With 7 bases removed from V and 3 bases from J, the gap between germline ends came to 10 bases. CDR1 MNHNY and CDR2 SVGAGI come from the germline V gene (reference sequence). This CDR3 is built from 12 residues. CDR3 sequence: CASTRSGYEQYF. DNA for the CDR3: TGTGCCAGCACCCGGTCGGGCTACGAGCAGTACTTC.

This chain's CDR3 is CASSVHSGLAGAGELFF. The CDR3 nucleotides are TGTGCCAGCAGCGTTCATTCGGGACTAGCGGGAGCCGGGGAGCTGTTTTTT. The V call is TRBV9, the J call TRBJ2-2, with 14 bases lining up with TRBD2. J was trimmed by 6 bases and V by 2 bases; bases with no gene match: 6. Germline V gives CDR1 SGDLS, CDR2 YYNGEE. CDR3 length: 17 amino acids. Full variable domain (outside the CDR3, taken from reference TRBV9 and TRBJ2-2): DSGVTQTPKHLITATGQRVTLRCSPRSGDLSVYWYQQSLDQGLQFLIQYYNGEERAKGNILERFSAQQFPDLHSELNLSSLELGDSALYFCASSVHSGLAGAGELFFGEGSRLTVL.

The chain uses TRBV25-1 and TRBJ2-1; TRBD1 matches 7 bases. The ends lost 6 bases at V and 6 bases at J; junction bases unmatched: 17. CDR3 length: 17 residues. Germline V gene sequence: CDR1 MGHDK, CDR2 SYGVNS. Written as DNA, the CDR3 is TGTGCCAGCAGCCTCCAGGGGGTGGGCGTACCCGTCAATGAGCAGTTCTTC. It translates to CASSLQGVGVPVNEQFF.

In this sample, this clone turned up once. The chain joins TRBV23-1 to TRBJ1-1; D might be TRBD1 (5 bases). TRBV23-1 is an open reading frame whose function is uncertain. The V and J ends lost 9 bases and 2 bases respectively, with 19 bases between them. The CDR3 covers 15 residues. This CDR3 reads CASVPLGGANTEAFF. CDR3 DNA sequence: TGCGCCAGTGTCCCATTGGGGGGTGCTAACACTGAAGCTTTCTTT.

CDR3: CASTSTGVRYGYTF. In DNA, the CDR3 is TGTGCCAGCACCTCCACAGGGGTCCGCTATGGCTACACCTTC. J is TRBJ1-2 and V is TRBV6-1; 7 nucleotides agree with TRBD1. Losses at the gene ends were 7 bases for V and 4 bases for J; bases not matched to a gene: 9. This CDR3 has 14 residues. The germline V gene encodes CDR1 MNHNS and CDR2 SASEGT.